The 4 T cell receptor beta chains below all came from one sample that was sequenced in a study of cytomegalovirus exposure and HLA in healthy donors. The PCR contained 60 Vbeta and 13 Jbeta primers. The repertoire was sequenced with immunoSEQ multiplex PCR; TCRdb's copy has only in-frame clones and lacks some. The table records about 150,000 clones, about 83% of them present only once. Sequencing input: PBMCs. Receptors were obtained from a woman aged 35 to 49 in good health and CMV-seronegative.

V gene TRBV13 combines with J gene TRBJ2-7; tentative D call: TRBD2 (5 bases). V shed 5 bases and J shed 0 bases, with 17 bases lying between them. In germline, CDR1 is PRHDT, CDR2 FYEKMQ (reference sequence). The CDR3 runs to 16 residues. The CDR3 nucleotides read TGTGCCAGCAGCCCCCCTGGACTGGAGAGCTCCTACGAGCAGTACTTC. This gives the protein CASSPPGLESSYEQYF.

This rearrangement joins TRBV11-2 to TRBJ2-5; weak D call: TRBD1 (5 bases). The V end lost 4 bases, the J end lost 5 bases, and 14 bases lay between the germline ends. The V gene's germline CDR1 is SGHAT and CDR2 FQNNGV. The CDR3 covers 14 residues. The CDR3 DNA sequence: TGTGCCAGCAGCTCCCAGGGTCCAGTGGAGACCCAGTACTTC. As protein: CASSSQGPVETQYF.

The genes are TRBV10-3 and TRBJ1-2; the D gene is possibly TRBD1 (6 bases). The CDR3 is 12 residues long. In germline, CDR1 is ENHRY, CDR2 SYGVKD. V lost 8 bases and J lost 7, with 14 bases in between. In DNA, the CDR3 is TGTGCCATCGCCGCAGGGGCTGGTGGCTACACCTTC. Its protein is CAIAAGAGGYTF.

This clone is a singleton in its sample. CDR3: CASTGQTNTEAFF. The CDR3, as DNA: TGCGCCAGCACCGGACAGACAAACACTGAAGCTTTCTTT. The chain combines TRBV4-1 with TRBJ1-1, with D possibly being TRBD1 (6 bases). Germline loops: CDR1 MGHRA, CDR2 YSYEKL. This CDR3 spans 13 amino acids. V was clipped by 7 bases and J by 2 bases, with 11 bases between them.